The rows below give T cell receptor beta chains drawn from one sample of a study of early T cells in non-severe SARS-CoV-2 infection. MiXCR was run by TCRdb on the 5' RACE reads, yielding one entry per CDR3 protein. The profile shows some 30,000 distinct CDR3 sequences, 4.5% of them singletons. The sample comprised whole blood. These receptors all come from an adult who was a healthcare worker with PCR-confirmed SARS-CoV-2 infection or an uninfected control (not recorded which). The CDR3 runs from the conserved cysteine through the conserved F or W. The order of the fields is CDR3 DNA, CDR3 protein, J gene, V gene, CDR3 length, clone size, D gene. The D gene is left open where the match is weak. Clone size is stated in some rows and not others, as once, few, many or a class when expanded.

DNA: TGTGCCAGCAGAGACAGGGGGTTCTACGAGCAGTACTTC; CDR3: CASRDRGFYEQYF; J: TRBJ2-7; V: TRBV6-1; length: 13; size: few; D: TRBD1
DNA: TGTGCCAGCAGTGAGAAGGGGAATTCTAGATGGGAACAGACCCAGTACTTC; CDR3: CASSEKGNSRWEQTQYF; J: TRBJ2-5; V: TRBV6-1; length: 17; size: -; D: -
DNA: TGCAGCGCCGGGACAGGGAATAGCAATCAGCCCCAGCATTTT; CDR3: CSAGTGNSNQPQHF; J: TRBJ1-5; V: TRBV29-1; length: 14; size: many; D: TRBD1
DNA: TGTGCCAGCAGCGTAACCAGCGGGCTGAACACTGAAGCTTTCTTT; CDR3: CASSVTSGLNTEAFF; J: TRBJ1-1; V: TRBV9; length: 15; size: many; D: -
DNA: TGCGCCAGCAGCTTGGGGACAGGGAACACCGGGGAGCTGTTTTTT; CDR3: CASSLGTGNTGELFF; J: TRBJ2-2; V: TRBV5-1; length: 15; size: -; D: TRBD1
DNA: TGCAGCACCCGCATGGGGAACACCGGGGAGCTGTTTTTT; CDR3: CSTRMGNTGELFF; J: TRBJ2-2; V: TRBV29-1; length: 13; size: many; D: -
DNA: TGCGCCAGCAGCCAAGATTCGGGTGGAGGAGATACGCAGTATTTT; CDR3: CASSQDSGGGDTQYF; J: TRBJ2-3; V: TRBV4-3; length: 15; size: few; D: -
DNA: TGTGCCAGCAGCTTGTTCTTAAGTGCGGGGAGGAGCTCCTACAATGAGCAGTTCTTC; CDR3: CASSLFLSAGRSSYNEQFF; J: TRBJ2-1; V: TRBV5-6; length: 19; size: -; D: -
DNA: TGCAGTGCTAGAAAGCTAGCGGGGGTAGTTAATGAGCAGTTCTTC; CDR3: CSARKLAGVVNEQFF; J: TRBJ2-1; V: TRBV20-1; length: 15; size: many; D: TRBD2
DNA: TGCGCCAGCGGAGCACTAGCGGGAGGAACCGGGGAGCTGTTTTTT; CDR3: CASGALAGGTGELFF; J: TRBJ2-2; V: TRBV10-2; length: 15; size: -; D: TRBD2
DNA: TGTGCCAGCAGAAGGGCAAACAGCCCAGATACGCAGTATTTT; CDR3: CASRRANSPDTQYF; J: TRBJ2-3; V: TRBV5-6; length: 14; size: many; D: -
DNA: TGTGCAAGTCGCTTAGCGGGATCGTTCTTCTATAGCAATCAGCCCCAGCATTTT; CDR3: CASRLAGSFFYSNQPQHF; J: TRBJ1-5; V: TRBV12-2; length: 18; size: many; D: -
DNA: TGTGCCAGCAGCCCGGGGACAGGGCGGCAGTACTTC; CDR3: CASSPGTGRQYF; J: TRBJ2-7; V: TRBV7-3; length: 12; size: many; D: TRBD1
DNA: TGTGCCATCAGTTACACTAGCGGCTACGAGCAGTACTTC; CDR3: CAISYTSGYEQYF; J: TRBJ2-7; V: TRBV10-3; length: 13; size: many; D: TRBD2
DNA: TGTGCCAGCAGGGGGGACAGGGGATTAAGCTCTGGGGCCAACGTCCTGACTTTC; CDR3: CASRGDRGLSSGANVLTF; J: TRBJ2-6; V: TRBV21-1; length: 18; size: many; D: -
DNA: TGTGCCAGCAGTGGGTGGCAGGCCTACGAGCAGTACTTC; CDR3: CASSGWQAYEQYF; J: TRBJ2-7; V: TRBV2; length: 13; size: -; D: -
DNA: TGTGCCTGGAGTGTACAACCAGCGGGGAAGGACATTCAGTACTTC; CDR3: CAWSVQPAGKDIQYF; J: TRBJ2-4; V: TRBV30; length: 15; size: many; D: TRBD2
DNA: TGTGCCAGCACCCACCGGATCGGACTACCCACAGATACGCAGTATTTT; CDR3: CASTHRIGLPTDTQYF; J: TRBJ2-3; V: TRBV4-2; length: 16; size: few; D: -
DNA: TGTGCCAGCAGCTTGGAGCCGGGGAAATATGGCTACACCTTC; CDR3: CASSLEPGKYGYTF; J: TRBJ1-2; V: TRBV5-6; length: 14; size: few; D: -
DNA: TGTGCCACCGCCGGGACGAGCTCCTACGAGCAGTACTTC; CDR3: CATAGTSSYEQYF; J: TRBJ2-7; V: TRBV10-3; length: 13; size: -; D: -
DNA: TGTGCCAGCAGTTCCCCGGGGCGAGGGAAGGAGACCCAGTACTTC; CDR3: CASSSPGRGKETQYF; J: TRBJ2-5; V: TRBV7-6; length: 15; size: many; D: -
DNA: TGTGCCATCAGTGAGAGGTCGAGCGGGTTTTACAATGAGCAGTTCTTC; CDR3: CAISERSSGFYNEQFF; J: TRBJ2-1; V: TRBV10-3; length: 16; size: many; D: -
DNA: TGTGCCAGCAGCCATTTCACGCATTCCACCTCTGGAAACACCATATATTTT; CDR3: CASSHFTHSTSGNTIYF; J: TRBJ1-3; V: TRBV3-1; length: 17; size: many; D: -
DNA: TGCGCCAGCAGCTTGGTTGGGGGCCGAGTTTCCTCCTACGAGCAGTACTTC; CDR3: CASSLVGGRVSSYEQYF; J: TRBJ2-7; V: TRBV5-1; length: 17; size: -; D: -
DNA: TGTGCCAGCAGCTCTAGTGGCACGCAGTATTTT; CDR3: CASSSSGTQYF; J: TRBJ2-3; V: TRBV11-1; length: 11; size: many; D: -
DNA: TGCAGCGTTGTACAGGGAGGAGAGACCCAGTACTTC; CDR3: CSVVQGGETQYF; J: TRBJ2-5; V: TRBV29-1; length: 12; size: few; D: -
DNA: TGTGCCAGCAGTTACTGGCGATCTTCCTACGAGCAGTACTTC; CDR3: CASSYWRSSYEQYF; J: TRBJ2-7; V: TRBV6-2/TRBV6-3; length: 14; size: -; D: -
DNA: TGTGCCAGCAGCCATTGGGCAGGGGTAGAGACCCAGTACTTC; CDR3: CASSHWAGVETQYF; J: TRBJ2-5; V: TRBV6-6; length: 14; size: few; D: -
DNA: TGCGCCAGCAGCTCTCAAGCGGGGGACACCACAGATACGCAGTATTTT; CDR3: CASSSQAGDTTDTQYF; J: TRBJ2-3; V: TRBV5-1; length: 16; size: many; D: TRBD2
DNA: TGTGCCAGCAGCCCCGGGACAGCGTCAACGGAGTTCTTC; CDR3: CASSPGTASTEFF; J: TRBJ2-1; V: TRBV12-3/TRBV12-4; length: 13; size: many; D: TRBD1
DNA: TGTGCCAGCAACCTACAGGCGACTGAAGCTTTCTTT; CDR3: CASNLQATEAFF; J: TRBJ1-1; V: TRBV21-1; length: 12; size: -; D: -
DNA: TGTGCCATCAGTGAGTGGCAGGGGGCGGATGGCTACACCTTC; CDR3: CAISEWQGADGYTF; J: TRBJ1-2; V: TRBV10-3; length: 14; size: -; D: TRBD1
DNA: TGTGCCAGCAGCGTAGCACTGGATGGAAACACCATATATTTT; CDR3: CASSVALDGNTIYF; J: TRBJ1-3; V: TRBV9; length: 14; size: many; D: -
DNA: TGTGCCAGCAGCCAGGGACTCAGAGCCCTCCGTGGGAATGAGCAGTTCTTC; CDR3: CASSQGLRALRGNEQFF; J: TRBJ2-1; V: TRBV14; length: 17; size: many; D: -
DNA: TGCAGCGTTGAAGGGGGCGCGTTCCGGTACAATGAGCAGTTCTTC; CDR3: CSVEGGAFRYNEQFF; J: TRBJ2-1; V: TRBV29-1; length: 15; size: few; D: -
DNA: TGTGCCAGCAGTTTATCGAAAAGACTATTGCGTGCCTACGAGCAGTACTTC; CDR3: CASSLSKRLLRAYEQYF; J: TRBJ2-7; V: TRBV27; length: 17; size: many; D: -
DNA: TGTGCCAGCTCACCCGGGTTAAACACTGAAGCTTTCTTT; CDR3: CASSPGLNTEAFF; J: TRBJ1-1; V: TRBV18; length: 13; size: many; D: -
DNA: TGCGCCAGCATGGACGGCCGGTACCAAGAGACCCAGTACTTC; CDR3: CASMDGRYQETQYF; J: TRBJ2-5; V: TRBV5-1; length: 14; size: many; D: -
DNA: TGTGCCAGCAGTTCTACCGCCTACAATGAGCAGTTCTTC; CDR3: CASSSTAYNEQFF; J: TRBJ2-1; V: TRBV6-5; length: 13; size: many; D: -
DNA: TGCGCCAGCAGCCCCACAGGGATCCAAGAGACCCAGTACTTC; CDR3: CASSPTGIQETQYF; J: TRBJ2-5; V: TRBV5-1; length: 14; size: many; D: -
DNA: TGCGCCAGCAGCTTGGTGACATCCTCTAGCACAGATACGCAGTATTTT; CDR3: CASSLVTSSSTDTQYF; J: TRBJ2-3; V: TRBV5-1; length: 16; size: many; D: -
DNA: TGTGCCAGCAGCCGACAGGGGGCTAGTAGTTCCTACAATGAGCAGTTCTTC; CDR3: CASSRQGASSSYNEQFF; J: TRBJ2-1; V: TRBV6-5; length: 17; size: few; D: TRBD1
DNA: TGTGCCAGCAGTGAAGACCGCTGGGCTGAAGCTTTCTTT; CDR3: CASSEDRWAEAFF; J: TRBJ1-1; V: TRBV6-1; length: 13; size: -; D: -
DNA: TGCGCCAGCAGCTCACAGGGGCCGGCCTACGAGCAGTACTTC; CDR3: CASSSQGPAYEQYF; J: TRBJ2-7; V: TRBV5-1; length: 14; size: many; D: TRBD1
DNA: TGCGCCAGCAGCCGAGGGACAGGGCCCTACGAGCAGTACTTC; CDR3: CASSRGTGPYEQYF; J: TRBJ2-7; V: TRBV4-1; length: 14; size: many; D: TRBD1
DNA: TGTGCCAGCAGTACAGGGGGGGAGACCCAGTACTTC; CDR3: CASSTGGETQYF; J: TRBJ2-5; V: TRBV12-3/TRBV12-4; length: 12; size: medium-sized; D: TRBD1
DNA: TGTGCCAGCAGCCATTGGGACAGGGCTCCCGGCGAGCAGTACTTC; CDR3: CASSHWDRAPGEQYF; J: TRBJ2-7; V: TRBV3-1; length: 15; size: many; D: TRBD1
DNA: TGTGCCACCAGTAAGCAAGATCAGACCCAGTACTTC; CDR3: CATSKQDQTQYF; J: TRBJ2-5; V: TRBV15; length: 12; size: few; D: -
DNA: TGTGCCAGCAGTTACGAGGCAACTAACTATGGCTACACCTTC; CDR3: CASSYEATNYGYTF; J: TRBJ1-2; V: TRBV6-6; length: 14; size: -; D: -
DNA: TGTGCCATCAGTGAGTCGACAAGCTCCTACAATGAGCAGTTCTTC; CDR3: CAISESTSSYNEQFF; J: TRBJ2-1; V: TRBV10-3; length: 15; size: few; D: -
DNA: TGCGCCAGCAGCTTGGTGCGGAAATCCACAGATACGCAGTATTTT; CDR3: CASSLVRKSTDTQYF; J: TRBJ2-3; V: TRBV5-1; length: 15; size: few; D: -
DNA: TGTGCCAGCAGCCCACGGGCGAACACTGAAGCTTTCTTT; CDR3: CASSPRANTEAFF; J: TRBJ1-1; V: TRBV11-2; length: 13; size: -; D: -
DNA: TGTGCCAGCAGCCTATATACAGGGGAGATCACTGAAGCTTTCTTT; CDR3: CASSLYTGEITEAFF; J: TRBJ1-1; V: TRBV7-2; length: 15; size: many; D: TRBD1
DNA: TGTGCCAGCAGCCAAGATTTAGGGGCAGAGGACCAGTACTTC; CDR3: CASSQDLGAEDQYF; J: TRBJ2-5; V: TRBV14; length: 14; size: -; D: -
DNA: TGCGCCAGCAGCCAAGAGCCAGGGGGCGTGGATACGCAGTATTTT; CDR3: CASSQEPGGVDTQYF; J: TRBJ2-3; V: TRBV4-3; length: 15; size: many; D: TRBD1